These T cell receptor beta chains were read from a single sample in a study of CD8 T cells in ankylosing spondylitis. TCRdb re-analysed the 5' RACE reads in MiXCR, keeping a single row per CDR3 protein. The repertoire holds approximately 200,000 distinct CDR3 sequences, with over 10% as singletons. The sequenced sample consisted of blood, either unsorted or a sorted T cell fraction (not recorded which). All receptors come from a female donor with ankylosing spondylitis or in good health (not recorded which). Both conserved end residues are part of each CDR3. A D gene is named only where the DNA matches it firmly. Rows give clone size only sometimes, using once, few, many, or a class for an expanded clone.

abundance: few; v_gene: TRBV19; j_gene: TRBJ2-7; d_gene: .; CDR3aa: CASSIISNPTYEQYF; CDR3nt: TGTGCCAGTAGTATCATCTCCAACCCGACCTACGAGCAGTACTTC
abundance: many; v_gene: TRBV5-6; j_gene: TRBJ2-5; d_gene: .; CDR3aa: CASKYWELVRTQYF; CDR3nt: TGTGCCAGCAAATATTGGGAGCTAGTGAGGACCCAGTACTTC
abundance: .; v_gene: TRBV7-2; j_gene: TRBJ2-2; d_gene: .; CDR3aa: CASSPQGPVGNPFF; CDR3nt: TGTGCCAGCAGCCCCCAGGGGCCTGTCGGCAATCCGTTTTTT
abundance: .; v_gene: TRBV28; j_gene: TRBJ1-1; d_gene: .; CDR3aa: CASSLGSMGTEAFF; CDR3nt: TGTGCCAGCAGCCTGGGGTCAATGGGGACTGAAGCTTTCTTT
abundance: many; v_gene: TRBV27; j_gene: TRBJ1-5; d_gene: .; CDR3aa: CASSLMRNQPQHF; CDR3nt: TGTGCCAGCAGTTTAATGAGAAATCAGCCCCAGCATTTT
abundance: many; v_gene: TRBV29-1; j_gene: TRBJ1-4; d_gene: TRBD1; CDR3aa: CSVVPTGVGEKLFF; CDR3nt: TGCAGCGTCGTACCGACAGGGGTTGGTGAAAAACTGTTTTTT
abundance: .; v_gene: TRBV24-1; j_gene: TRBJ2-2; d_gene: .; CDR3aa: CATRGTGATGELFF; CDR3nt: TGTGCCACCAGGGGGACGGGAGCTACTGGGGAGCTGTTTTTT
abundance: .; v_gene: TRBV7-3; j_gene: TRBJ1-5; d_gene: .; CDR3aa: CASSLTGTSGRAQEPDTQHF; CDR3nt: TGTGCCAGCAGCTTAACGGGGACTAGCGGGAGGGCCCAGGAGCCAGATACGCAGCATTTT
abundance: many; v_gene: TRBV5-1; j_gene: TRBJ2-7; d_gene: TRBD2; CDR3aa: CASSLSGTSGRFSYEQYF; CDR3nt: TGCGCCAGCAGCTTGTCCGGGACTAGCGGGAGATTCTCCTACGAGCAGTACTTC
abundance: .; v_gene: TRBV7-2; j_gene: TRBJ1-6; d_gene: .; CDR3aa: CASSLYKLGSYNSPLHF; CDR3nt: TGTGCCAGCAGCCTTTACAAGTTAGGGTCCTATAATTCACCCCTCCACTTT
abundance: many; v_gene: TRBV10-3; j_gene: TRBJ1-3; d_gene: .; CDR3aa: CASGAEGNTIYF; CDR3nt: TGTGCCAGTGGGGCTGAAGGAAACACCATATATTTT
abundance: many; v_gene: TRBV4-2; j_gene: TRBJ2-1; d_gene: .; CDR3aa: CASSQDKGSYNEQFF; CDR3nt: TGTGCCAGCAGCCAAGATAAGGGCTCCTACAATGAGCAGTTCTTC
abundance: .; v_gene: TRBV20-1; j_gene: TRBJ2-6; d_gene: .; CDR3aa: CSAPDGANVLTF; CDR3nt: TGCAGTGCTCCGGACGGGGCCAACGTCCTGACTTTC
abundance: many; v_gene: TRBV7-6; j_gene: TRBJ1-2; d_gene: .; CDR3aa: CASSLYGQNYGYTF; CDR3nt: TGTGCCAGCAGCTTATACGGCCAGAACTATGGCTACACCTTC
abundance: many; v_gene: TRBV7-3; j_gene: TRBJ2-3; d_gene: .; CDR3aa: CASSLDLLGGMSADTQYF; CDR3nt: TGTGCCAGCAGCTTAGACCTCCTTGGTGGGATGAGCGCAGATACGCAGTATTTT
abundance: many; v_gene: TRBV19; j_gene: TRBJ2-7; d_gene: TRBD2; CDR3aa: CASSLLAGDYEQYF; CDR3nt: TGTGCCAGTAGTCTCCTAGCGGGAGACTACGAGCAGTACTTC
abundance: many; v_gene: TRBV6-4; j_gene: TRBJ2-2; d_gene: TRBD1; CDR3aa: CASSDSDRVNTGELFF; CDR3nt: TGTGCCAGCAGTGACTCGGACAGGGTGAACACCGGGGAGCTGTTTTTT
abundance: few; v_gene: TRBV12-3/TRBV12-4; j_gene: TRBJ2-1; d_gene: .; CDR3aa: CASRPDTLSYNEQFF; CDR3nt: TGTGCCAGCAGACCGGACACCCTCTCCTACAATGAGCAGTTCTTC
abundance: many; v_gene: TRBV5-6; j_gene: TRBJ1-1; d_gene: .; CDR3aa: CASSSTGMNTEAFF; CDR3nt: TGTGCCAGCAGCAGCACAGGGATGAACACTGAAGCTTTCTTT
abundance: many; v_gene: TRBV29-1; j_gene: TRBJ1-1; d_gene: .; CDR3aa: CSVDLTVNTEAFF; CDR3nt: TGCAGCGTTGATCTGACGGTGAACACTGAAGCTTTCTTT
abundance: many; v_gene: TRBV20-1; j_gene: TRBJ2-7; d_gene: TRBD2; CDR3aa: CSARDGTSGRYEQYF; CDR3nt: TGCAGTGCTAGAGATGGAACTAGCGGGAGGTACGAGCAGTACTTC
abundance: few; v_gene: TRBV20-1; j_gene: TRBJ2-3; d_gene: .; CDR3aa: CSARHFVTQLDTQYF; CDR3nt: TGCAGTGCTAGACATTTTGTGACCCAACTCGATACGCAGTATTTT
abundance: many; v_gene: TRBV27; j_gene: TRBJ2-7; d_gene: .; CDR3aa: CASSLSTSRGRRYEQYF; CDR3nt: TGTGCCAGCAGTTTAAGTACGTCTCGGGGGCGAAGATACGAGCAGTACTTC
abundance: many; v_gene: TRBV12-3/TRBV12-4; j_gene: TRBJ2-3; d_gene: TRBD2; CDR3aa: CASRDFSGKKDTQYF; CDR3nt: TGTGCCAGTCGTGATTTTAGCGGGAAAAAAGATACGCAGTATTTT
abundance: many; v_gene: TRBV5-1; j_gene: TRBJ1-2; d_gene: TRBD1; CDR3aa: CASSLGTGGNYGYTF; CDR3nt: TGCGCCAGCAGCCTTGGGACAGGAGGAAACTATGGCTACACCTTC
abundance: many; v_gene: TRBV7-9; j_gene: TRBJ2-1; d_gene: TRBD2; CDR3aa: CASSGDPSGINEQFF; CDR3nt: TGTGCCAGCAGTGGAGACCCAAGCGGGATCAATGAGCAGTTCTTC
abundance: many; v_gene: TRBV7-9; j_gene: TRBJ2-1; d_gene: .; CDR3aa: CASSSGNSSYNEQFF; CDR3nt: TGTGCCAGCAGCAGCGGTAATAGCTCCTACAATGAGCAGTTCTTC
abundance: few; v_gene: TRBV9; j_gene: TRBJ2-3; d_gene: TRBD2; CDR3aa: CASSVGPGTSGRDTQYF; CDR3nt: TGTGCCAGCAGCGTAGGGCCGGGGACTAGCGGTAGAGATACGCAGTATTTT
abundance: .; v_gene: TRBV27; j_gene: TRBJ2-1; d_gene: .; CDR3aa: CASSLNPGLSYEQFF; CDR3nt: TGTGCCAGCAGTTTAAATCCGGGGCTCTCATATGAGCAGTTCTTC
abundance: many; v_gene: TRBV6-2/TRBV6-3; j_gene: TRBJ2-7; d_gene: .; CDR3aa: CASSSTDSYEQYF; CDR3nt: TGTGCCAGCAGTTCTACAGACTCCTACGAGCAGTACTTC